The 11 T cell receptor beta chains presented below share a single source sample, sequenced in a study of blood T cell repertoires in COVID-19. Sequenced by immunoSEQ multiplex PCR; TCRdb stores in-frame clones only, minus some. Among 50,000 or so clones listed, roughly 83% were seen once. The sequenced sample consisted of peripheral blood. The source is an older man with acute or convalescent COVID-19.

This chain uses TRBV12-5 with TRBJ2-1; maybe TRBD1 (6 bases). Trimming took off 8 bases at V and 4 bases at J, with 9 bases between the two ends. The germline V gene has CDR1 LGHNT and CDR2 FRNRAP. CDR3 length equals 12 residues. The CDR3 sequence: CASSDRYNEQFF. CDR3 DNA sequence: TGTGCTAGTTCGGACAGATACAATGAGCAGTTCTTC.

This rearrangement joins TRBV10-2 to TRBJ2-2, with D perhaps matching TRBD2 (6 bases). Deletions cut 7 bases from V and 5 bases from J, with 17 bases between. Germline CDR1 WSHSY, CDR2 SAAADI. The CDR3 is 15 amino acids. The CDR3 reads CASTTGERWTGELFF. As DNA, the CDR3 is TGCGCCAGCACCACGGGGGAGAGGTGGACCGGGGAGCTGTTTTTT.

This clone was counted a few times. CDR3 protein: CASSPQMNTEAFF. The CDR3 DNA is TGTGCCAGCAGTCCCCAGATGAACACTGAAGCTTTCTTT. The chain recombines TRBV12-3 or TRBV12-4 with TRBJ1-1; D is unresolved. There are 13 residues in the CDR3. Trimming left V 5 bases short and J 0 bases short, with 7 bases between.

This clone was seen at least ten times. The chain combines TRBV4-3 with TRBJ2-5, with D maybe TRBD1 (5 bases). The CDR3 sequence is 15 residues long. V was cut by 0 bases and J by 9 bases, with 17 bases left in between. Germline values: CDR1 LGHNA, CDR2 YSLEER. Written as DNA, the CDR3 is TGCGCCAGCAGCCAAGAACTCCAGGGCCCGTTGGCCCAGTACTTC. This translates into CASSQELQGPLAQYF.

V is TRBV19 and J is TRBJ2-2, with TRBD2 matching over 9 bases. CDR3 size: 17 residues. Trimming cost V 1 base and J 6 bases; bases outside gene matches: 9. In germline, CDR1 is LNHDA, CDR2 SQIVND (reference sequence). CDR3 nucleotide sequence: TGTGCCAGTAGTATAGTAGGGACTAGCCTGTCCGCCGGGGAGCTGTTTTTT. This translates into CASSIVGTSLSAGELFF.

This clone has more than one count but fewer than ten. The CDR3 is CASSIGHANTGELFF. Here the CDR3 DNA reads TGTGCCAGCAGTATCGGTCATGCGAACACCGGGGAGCTGTTTTTT. This chain joins TRBV27 and TRBJ2-2; D not certain. Germline assignment: CDR1 MNHEY and CDR2 SMNVEV (reference sequence). CDR3 length equals 15 residues. The V and J ends lost 5 bases and 0 bases respectively, with 10 bases between them.

This chain uses TRBV12-2 with TRBJ1-1; the table's D call of TRBD1 was not tested on the DNA. TRBV12-2 is assigned pseudogene status. The CDR3 has 12 amino acids. The CDR3 DNA reads as TGTGCAAGTCGCTTCAGGGGCGCTGAAGCTTTCTTT. Translation gives CASRFRGAEAFF.

The chain recombines TRBV4-3 with TRBJ1-1; maybe TRBD1 (5 bases). The V end was cut by 1 base, the J end by 0 bases, with 6 bases between. From germline, CDR1 is LGHNA and CDR2 YSLEER. The CDR3 has 14 residues. Written as DNA, the CDR3 is TGCGCCAGCAGCCAAGGACAGTTGAACACTGAAGCTTTCTTT. Translated: CASSQGQLNTEAFF.

J is TRBJ1-5 and V is TRBV28, with 7 bases lining up with TRBD1. This CDR3 has 16 residues. In germline, CDR1 is MDHEN, CDR2 SYDVKM. Trimming cost V 8 bases and J 7 bases; bases outside gene matches: 17. The CDR3 loop reads CASVQGRNFLGQPQHF. The DNA of the CDR3 is TGTGCCAGCGTACAGGGGCGGAATTTTTTGGGCCAGCCCCAGCATTTT.

The rearrangement uses TRBV15 and TRBJ1-1; D gene ambiguous. V lost 3 bases to trimming and J lost 0 bases, with 5 bases between them. The CDR3 runs to 13 residues. The germline gives CDR1 LNHNV, CDR2 YYDKDF (reference sequence). The CDR3 loop reads CATSSSVNTEAFF. In nucleotides, the CDR3 is TGTGCCACCAGCAGCTCGGTGAACACTGAAGCTTTCTTT. Full variable domain (outside the CDR3, taken from reference TRBV15 and TRBJ1-1): DAMVIQNPRYQVTQFGKPVTLSCSQTLNHNVMYWYQQKSSQAPKLLFHYYDKDFNNEADTPDNFQSRRPNTSFCFLDIRSPGLGDTAMYLCATSSSVNTEAFFGQGTRLTVV.

The V gene is TRBV19, the J gene TRBJ2-7; 8 positions match TRBD2. J gave up 0 bases and V 4 bases, and 5 bases lay outside the gene matches. CDR1 and CDR2 from the germline V gene are LNHDA and SQIVND (reference sequence). The length of the CDR3 is 15 residues. CDR3 DNA: TGTGCCAGTAGTAATGCGGGAGGCATCTCCTACGAGCAGTACTTC. It yields the protein CASSNAGGISYEQYF.